The source of this T cell receptor (beta chain) is a study of radiotherapy plus CTLA-4 blockade in lung cancer. This clone was seen only once. At one end, the junction sequence differs from germline, possibly due to a read error. The CDR3 length is 13 residues. The germline V gene has CDR1 SQVTM and CDR2 ANQGSEA. Only in-frame clones appear in the TCRdb table, and some are missing; sequencing was by immunoSEQ multiplex PCR. The sample records around 41,000 clones, about 67% being singletons. The source material was peripheral blood, sampled from a patient treated with radiotherapy plus ipilimumab. The V call is TRBV29-1, the J call TRBJ2-7; D perhaps matches TRBD2 (6 bases). The sequence was obtained from a human donor with non-small cell lung cancer who had a partial response to radiotherapy plus ipilimumab. Written as DNA, the CDR3 is TGCAGCGTTGAAGGTGGACTGGACTACGAGCAGCACTTC. Translated, it gives CSVEGGLDYEQHF.